A single sample gave rise to the 27 T cell receptor beta chains below, sequenced in a study of somatic mutations in cytotoxic T cells in rheumatoid arthritis. Sequencing was performed with immunoSEQ multiplex PCR; in TCRdb, only in-frame clones are kept and a portion is missing. The sample gives more than 20,000 clones, 82% of which show up once; roughly 5.6% is in the top ten. The sequenced sample consisted of CD8+ T cells sorted from blood. These receptors all come from a man aged 50 or older in good health.

The chain is built from TRBV10-2 and TRBJ2-7, with D perhaps TRBD2 (5 bases). Germline CDR1 and CDR2: WSHSY and SAAADI. The CDR3 is 15 residues long. V was trimmed by 3 bases and J by 3 bases, leaving 15 bases between them. CDR3 sequence: CASSERAWEFYEQYF. CDR3 nucleotide sequence: TGCGCCAGCAGTGAACGTGCATGGGAGTTCTACGAGCAGTACTTC.

The V gene is TRBV4-1, the J gene TRBJ1-3; tentative D call: TRBD1 (6 bases). Trimming took 0 bases from V and 2 from J, leaving 11 bases between them. CDR3 length equals 16 residues. Germline loops: CDR1 MGHRA, CDR2 YSYEKL. Written as DNA, the CDR3 is TGCGCCAGCAGCCAAGATTTGCCAGGGGCTGGAAACACCATATATTTT. Protein: CASSQDLPGAGNTIYF.

The J gene is TRBJ2-1, the V gene TRBV7-9, with no clear D. The germline V and J ends were trimmed by 0 bases and 8 bases, with 5 bases remaining between them. The germline V gene has CDR1 SEHNR and CDR2 FQNEAQ (reference sequence). This CDR3 has 12 amino acids. The CDR3 nucleotides are TGTGCCAGCAGCTTAGCGCGCGATGAGCAGTTCTTC. Protein sequence: CASSLARDEQFF.

Within the sample, this clone is large. V gene TRBV7-9 combines with J gene TRBJ2-7; 8 nucleotides match TRBD2. The germline V gene encodes CDR1 SEHNR and CDR2 FQNEAQ (reference sequence). CDR3 length: 15 residues. Trimming at V came to 0 bases and at J to 1 base, leaving 2 bases not matched to a gene. The CDR3 DNA sequence: TGTGCCAGCAGCTTAGCACTAGCGGAGTCCTACGAGCAGTACTTC. Translating it yields CASSLALAESYEQYF.

The chain links TRBV7-9 to TRBJ1-2, with D hard to call. V was cut by 2 bases and J by 0 bases, with 13 bases left in between. The V gene's germline CDR1 is SEHNR and CDR2 FQNEAQ (reference sequence). The CDR3 has 16 amino acids. CDR3: CASSLIVSTPNYGYTF. The DNA of the CDR3 is TGTGCCAGCAGCTTAATAGTGTCGACTCCTAACTATGGCTACACCTTC. The full variable domain, its missing parts supplied by reference TRBV7-9 and TRBJ1-2, is DTGVSQNPRHKITKRGQNVTFRCDPISEHNRLYWYRQTLGQGPEFLTYFQNEAQLEKSRLLSDRFSAERPKGSFSTLEIQRTEQGDSAMYLCASSLIVSTPNYGYTFGSGTRLTVV.

The V and J genes are TRBV2 and TRBJ1-4, with 8 bases matching TRBD1. Germline-derived CDR1 and CDR2 are SNHLY and FYNNEI. Trimming removed 7 bases from V and 5 bases from J; junction bases left unmatched: 18. The length of the CDR3 is 18 residues. The CDR3 DNA reads TGTGCCAGCACCATTTCCCGGACAGGGATCGGGGGGAATGAAAAACTGTTTTTT. As protein: CASTISRTGIGGNEKLFF. The variable domain in full, with the rest retrieved from reference TRBV2 and TRBJ1-4, is EPEVTQTPSHQVTQMGQEVILRCVPISNHLYFYWYRQILGQKVEFLVSFYNNEISEKSEIFDDQFSVERPDGSNFTLKIRSTKLEDSAMYFCASTISRTGIGGNEKLFFGSGTQLSVL.

The chain's CDR3 is CASSLTGPYEQYF. The CDR3 DNA reads TGTGCCAGCAGCTTGACAGGGCCCTACGAGCAGTACTTC. The gene calls are TRBV7-2 and TRBJ2-7; 7 bases line up with TRBD1. Trimming cost V 3 bases and J 2 bases; bases outside gene matches: 1. Germline lookup yields CDR1 SGHTA and CDR2 FQGNSA. The CDR3 totals 13 residues.

This chain joins TRBV6-4 and TRBJ2-1; D is ambiguous. Germline CDR1 is MRHNA and CDR2 is SNTAGT. This CDR3 region has 16 residues. Between the trimmed V and J ends, which lost 0 bases and 2 bases, there was a span of 11 bases. The CDR3 spells CASSDSNPAPYNEQFF. The DNA for the CDR3 is TGTGCCAGCAGTGACTCGAACCCGGCGCCCTACAATGAGCAGTTCTTC.

The chain carries TRBV7-9 and TRBJ2-2, with 11 bases fitting TRBD2. The CDR3 has 15 residues. The germline V gene has CDR1 SEHNR and CDR2 FQNEAQ (reference sequence). J gave up 5 bases and V 5 bases, and 4 bases lay outside the gene matches. The DNA for the CDR3 is TGTGCCAGCAGCCCCTCTAGCGGGAGGACCGGGGAGCTGTTTTTT. Translated: CASSPSSGRTGELFF.

V gene TRBV5-5 combines with J gene TRBJ2-7; TRBD1 aligns across 7 bases. Germline CDR1 reads SGHKS; CDR2 reads YYEKEE (reference sequence). After removal of 8 bases from V and 3 bases from J, the junction contained 5 bases not matched to a gene. This CDR3 is built from 12 residues. The CDR3 DNA is TGTGCCAGAAACCGGGACAGCTACGAGCAGTACTTC. Its translation is CARNRDSYEQYF.

The chain joins TRBV5-6 to TRBJ1-5, with D perhaps matching TRBD1 (6 bases). V was pared by 2 bases and J by 6 bases, with 21 bases between. CDR1 is SGHDT and CDR2 is YYEEEE in the germline V gene. This CDR3 has 17 residues. The CDR3 is CASSFTGSAGEGQPQHF. The CDR3, as DNA: TGTGCCAGCAGCTTTACGGGCTCGGCAGGGGAAGGTCAGCCCCAGCATTTT.

J is TRBJ2-2 and V is TRBV4-2, with D perhaps matching TRBD2 (5 bases). CDR3 length: 16 amino acids. Trimming pared 1 base from V and 2 bases from J, leaving 11 bases between. Germline V gene lookup returns CDR1 LGHNA and CDR2 YNFKEQ. Here the CDR3 reads CASSQARLSNTGELFF. The CDR3 bases are TGTGCCAGCAGCCAAGCCAGACTATCCAACACCGGGGAGCTGTTTTTT.

The chain combines TRBV13 with TRBJ2-1; 11 positions match TRBD2. After removal of 5 bases from V and 1 base from J, the junction contained 4 bases not matched to a gene. This CDR3 region has 16 residues. The germline gives CDR1 PRHDT, CDR2 FYEKMQ (reference sequence). In nucleotides, the CDR3 is TGTGCCAGCAGCCATCGACTAGCGGGATCCTACAATGAGCAGTTCTTC. This sequence encodes CASSHRLAGSYNEQFF.

This clone was observed a single time. Compared with germline, one end of the junction differs, possibly owing to a read error. The CDR3 DNA follows: TGCGCCAGCAGAGCTACAATTGACTTC. It encodes CASRATIDF. J is TRBJ2-4 and V is TRBV10-2; D gene uncertain. The CDR3 is made up of 9 amino acids. Looked up from germline, CDR1 is WSHSY and CDR2 is SAAADI.

The rearrangement links TRBV21-1 to TRBJ2-1. TRBV21-1 is assigned pseudogene status. The CDR3 is made up of 10 amino acids. The chain's CDR3 is CAIIFGEQFF. In DNA form, the CDR3 reads TGTGCCATCATATTTGGTGAGCAGTTCTTC.

This sequence joins TRBV7-2 and TRBJ2-7; the match to TRBD1 covers 11 bases. CDR1 SGHTA and CDR2 FQGNSA come from the germline V gene. This CDR3 has 17 residues. With 2 bases clipped from V and 4 bases from J, the junction kept 10 bases outside the gene matches. CDR3 DNA: TGTGCCAGCAGCTTATATGGATGGGACAGGGGGTTTTACGAGCAGTACTTC. Protein: CASSLYGWDRGFYEQYF.

In its sample, this clone was seen a few times. J is TRBJ1-5 and V is TRBV27; 8 bases are shared with TRBD1. Germline V lookup: CDR1 MNHEY, CDR2 SMNVEV (reference sequence). Trimming removed 6 bases from V and 7 bases from J; junction bases left unmatched: 14. This CDR3 spans 16 amino acids. CDR3 loop: CASRVSGGSFRQPQHF. Here the CDR3 DNA reads TGTGCCAGCAGAGTATCAGGGGGCTCATTCAGACAGCCCCAGCATTTT.

The genes are TRBV9 and TRBJ1-5, with D maybe TRBD1 (6 bases). V lost 3 bases, J lost 9 bases, and 16 bases lay in between. The CDR3 consists of 14 residues. Germline V lookup: CDR1 SGDLS, CDR2 YYNGEE. The DNA of the CDR3 is TGTGCCAGCAGCGACCGGGACACCTCCCGGCCCCAGCATTTT. It codes for CASSDRDTSRPQHF.

The chain employs TRBV7-2 and TRBJ2-7; D possibly corresponds to TRBD1 (5 bases). Trimming took off 1 base at V and 2 bases at J, with 12 bases between the two ends. The CDR3 contains 15 residues. Germline V gene data show CDR1 as SGHTA and CDR2 as FQGNSA. In DNA form, the CDR3 reads TGTGCCAGCAGCTTAGATGTAGGGGCCCCCTACGAGCAGTACTTC. Amino acid sequence: CASSLDVGAPYEQYF.

The V and J genes are TRBV7-9 and TRBJ1-2, with D unclear. Trimming left V 1 base short and J 8 bases short, with 14 bases between. Germline V gene data show CDR1 as SEHNR and CDR2 as FQNEAQ (reference sequence). There are 14 residues in the CDR3. The CDR3 nucleotides read TGTGCCAGCAGCTTAGGGGAACAGCATAAGGGCTACACCTTC. Translation: CASSLGEQHKGYTF.

The V call is TRBV9, the J call TRBJ1-4; TRBD1 is a possible D gene (5 bases). V was clipped by 3 bases and J by 1 base, with 10 bases between them. CDR1 SGDLS and CDR2 YYNGEE come from the germline V gene. This CDR3 is 15 amino acids long. The CDR3 sequence is CASSAEGKTNEKLFF. CDR3 nucleotide sequence: TGTGCCAGCAGCGCAGAGGGGAAAACTAATGAAAAACTGTTTTTT.

The V gene is TRBV19, the J gene TRBJ2-2; perhaps TRBD2 as D (7 bases). The CDR3 length is 15 residues. Germline V lookup: CDR1 LNHDA, CDR2 SQIVND (reference sequence). V was cut by 7 bases and J by 4 bases, with 16 bases left in between. The CDR3 bases are TGTGCCAGTACTCATAGGGGGGGGATCACCGGGGAGCTGTTTTTT. Its protein product is CASTHRGGITGELFF.

The gene calls are TRBV29-1 and TRBJ1-1; D is possibly TRBD1 (6 bases). Germline V gene sequence: CDR1 SQVTM, CDR2 ANQGSEA. This CDR3 region has 13 residues. Trimming pared 4 bases from V and 0 bases from J, leaving 9 bases between. The CDR3 DNA is TGCAGCGTTGCACAGGGCCTGAACACTGAAGCTTTCTTT. Its translation: CSVAQGLNTEAFF.

This CDR3 reads CASTGSQRNEKLFF. The CDR3 DNA follows: TGTGCCAGCACGGGATCACAAAGAAATGAAAAACTGTTTTTT. The chain recombines TRBV7-8 with TRBJ1-4; D remains unclear. The CDR3 is 14 amino acids. The V end lost 7 bases, the J end lost 5 bases, and 14 bases lay between the germline ends. Germline V gene data show CDR1 as SGHVS and CDR2 as FQNEAQ.

The rearrangement links TRBV27 to TRBJ2-1; tentatively, D is TRBD1 or TRBD2 (7 bases each). There are 14 residues in the CDR3. Germline V gene lookup returns CDR1 MNHEY and CDR2 SMNVEV (reference sequence). V was shortened by 2 bases and J by 8 bases, with 13 bases between the two germline ends. CDR3 coding DNA: TGTGCCAGCAGTTTAGTACAGGGGAGGGATGAGCAGTTCTTC. This gives the protein CASSLVQGRDEQFF.

V usage is TRBV10-1 and J usage is TRBJ1-1, with a tentative D call TRBD1 (5 bases). Germline loops: CDR1 WNHNN, CDR2 SYGVQD (reference sequence). CDR3 length: 16 amino acids. V gave up 3 bases and J gave up 4 bases, with 18 bases separating them. CDR3 nucleotide sequence: TGCGCCAGCAGTGAAGGAGGGGTGGGGAAGAGCACTGAAGCTTTCTTT. It specifies CASSEGGVGKSTEAFF.

This chain links TRBV6-1 with TRBJ2-7, with TRBD2 identical over 7 bases. There are 16 residues in the CDR3. V trimming: 2 bases; J trimming: 7 bases; junction bases outside the gene matches: 14. Germline values: CDR1 MNHNS, CDR2 SASEGT. CDR3 protein: CASSEIGLADRGEQYF. The CDR3 region has the DNA TGTGCCAGCAGTGAAATTGGTCTAGCGGACCGAGGGGAGCAGTACTTC.